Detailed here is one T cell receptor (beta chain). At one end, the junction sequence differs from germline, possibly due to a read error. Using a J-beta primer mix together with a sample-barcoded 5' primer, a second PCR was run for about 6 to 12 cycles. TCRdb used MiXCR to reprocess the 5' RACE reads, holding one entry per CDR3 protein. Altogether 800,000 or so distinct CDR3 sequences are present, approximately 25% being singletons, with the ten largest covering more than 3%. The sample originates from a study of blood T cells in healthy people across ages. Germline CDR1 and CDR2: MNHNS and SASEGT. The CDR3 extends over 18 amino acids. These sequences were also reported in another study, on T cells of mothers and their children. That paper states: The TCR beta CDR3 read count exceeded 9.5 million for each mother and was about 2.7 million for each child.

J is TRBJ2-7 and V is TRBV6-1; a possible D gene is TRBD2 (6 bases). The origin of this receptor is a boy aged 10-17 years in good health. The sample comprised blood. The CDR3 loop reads CASSEPEWEAGRSYVQYF. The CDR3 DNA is TGTGCCAGCAGTGAACCGGAGTGGGAGGCCGGGCGGTCCTACGTGCAGTACTTC.